This T cell receptor (beta chain) was captured by sequencing in a study of T cells in localized non-small cell lung cancer. Germline CDR1 and CDR2: LNHDA and SQIVND (reference sequence). The CDR3 length is 14 residues. With 10 bases clipped from V and 8 bases from J, the junction kept 13 bases outside the gene matches. Using immunoSEQ multiplex PCR, the repertoire was profiled, and TCRdb retains in-frame clones only, with some absent. The sample has tens of thousands of clones, about 86% seen once; the top ten hold less than 9%. The clonotype originates from a woman aged 18 to 55 with stage III lung adenocarcinoma. This chain uses TRBV19 with TRBJ2-1; 8 nucleotides match TRBD1. This specimen was peripheral blood, taken before any cancer treatment. In DNA form, the CDR3 reads TGTGCCACCAAGGGTCTGGACAGGGCTGATGAGCAGTTCTTC. Translated: CATKGLDRADEQFF. Full variable domain (rest looked up from reference TRBV19 and TRBJ2-1): DGGITQSPKYLFRKEGQNVTLSCEQNLNHDAMYWYRQDPGQGLRLIYYSQIVNDFQKGDIAEGYSVSREKKESFPLTVTSAQKNPTAFYLCATKGLDRADEQFFGPGTRLTVL.